This TCR beta chain was sequenced in a study of T cell repertoires in cytomegalovirus infection. Study information: It was recently identified HLA-C-restricted and well-studied HLA-B-restricted CMV epitopes that the study used. It can be stated that public TCR beta signatures indicated CMV infection as well as a matching HLA type.

V shed 6 bases, J shed 10 bases, and the junction held 6 bases outside the gene matches. Germline CDR1 is SNHLY and CDR2 is FYNNEI. CDR3 length equals 12 residues. Study-wide points: CMV-specific HLA-C-restricted TCR beta clonotypes dominated the ex vivo response.

TCRdb re-called the reads through MiXCR, storing one row per CDR3 protein. This sample has about 160,000 distinct CDR3 sequences, with roughly 22% found just once. This clonotype was recorded at least ten times. The target antigen is unknown. Sequencing was performed on CD8+ T cells from cultured PBMCs, taken from culture after CMV antigen stimulation. The clonotype comes from a human donor in good health (CMV status not recorded). Some clones in this sample may be carry-over from other donors' samples. The chain links TRBV2 to TRBJ2-1; 7 bases fit TRBD1. CDR3 in amino acids: CASRDRRQEQFF. As DNA, the CDR3 is TGTGCCAGCAGGGACAGGAGGCAGGAGCAGTTCTTC.